Listed here are 7 T cell receptor beta chains from one sample, sequenced in a study of blood T cell repertoires in COVID-19. Sequencing used immunoSEQ multiplex PCR; TCRdb keeps in-frame clones, though not all of them. The table shows approximately 180,000 clones, with roughly 87% occurring only once. Specimen: peripheral blood. These receptors were collected from a woman in her fifties or sixties with acute or convalescent COVID-19.

The chain joins TRBV5-1 to TRBJ1-2; 9 positions agree with TRBD1. The germline V gene encodes CDR1 SGHRS and CDR2 YFSETQ. Trimming removed 3 bases from V and 2 bases from J; junction bases left unmatched: 5. The CDR3 length is 15 residues. For the CDR3, the DNA is TGCGCCAGCAGCTCGGACGGACAGGGGAACTATGGCTACACCTTC. It is translated as CASSSDGQGNYGYTF.

V gene TRBV7-9 combines with J gene TRBJ1-1; TRBD1 matches at 7 bases. This CDR3 is 12 amino acids long. Germline CDR1 SEHNR, CDR2 FQNEAQ (reference sequence). With 4 bases clipped from V and 5 bases from J, the junction kept 1 base outside the gene matches. The CDR3: CASSSTGTEAFF. CDR3 coding DNA: TGTGCCAGCAGCTCGACAGGGACTGAAGCTTTCTTT.

This clone occurred once. The chain joins TRBV6-2 or TRBV6-3 to TRBJ1-3; TRBD1 aligns across 7 bases. Looked up from germline, CDR1 is MNHEY and CDR2 is SVGEGT. CDR3 length equals 14 residues. Trimming at V came to 4 bases and at J to 4 bases, leaving 4 bases not matched to a gene. Here the CDR3 reads CASSFTDRGNTIYF. The CDR3 DNA reads TGTGCCAGCAGTTTCACGGACAGGGGAAACACCATATATTTT.

The V call is TRBV5-1, the J call TRBJ2-1; maybe TRBD1 (6 bases). The CDR3 is 15 residues long. Germline-derived CDR1 and CDR2 are SGHRS and YFSETQ. The germline V and J ends were trimmed by 4 bases and 1 base, with 12 bases remaining between them. In nucleotides, the CDR3 is TGCGCCAGCAGCGGGGGCGGGCGGTCCTACAATGAGCAGTTCTTC. Amino acid sequence: CASSGGGRSYNEQFF.

The chain combines TRBV7-3 with TRBJ2-3, with D tentatively TRBD2 (7 bases). V gave up 5 bases and J gave up 4 bases, with 10 bases separating them. The germline V gene has CDR1 SGHTA and CDR2 FQGTGA. The CDR3 spans 13 residues. The CDR3 nucleotides read TGTGCCAGCAGCCGAGGGGGGGCAGATACGCAGTATTTT. Its translation is CASSRGGADTQYF. The full variable domain, in which reference TRBV7-3 and TRBJ2-3 provide the parts outside the CDR3, is GAGVSQTPSNKVTEKGKYVELRCDPISGHTALYWYRQSLGQGPEFLIYFQGTGAADDSGLPNDRFFAVRPEGSVSTLKIQRTERGDSAVYLCASSRGGADTQYFGPGTRLTVL.

The genes are TRBV7-9 and TRBJ1-3; D perhaps matches TRBD1 (5 bases). This CDR3 is 18 amino acids long. Trimming cost V 1 base and J 0 bases, with 16 bases left between them. Per the germline V gene, CDR1 is SEHNR and CDR2 is FQNEAQ (reference sequence). CDR3 in amino acids: CASSLVLGERSSGNTIYF. The CDR3, as DNA: TGTGCCAGCAGCTTAGTCTTAGGGGAACGAAGCTCTGGAAACACCATATATTTT.

In its sample, this clone was seen once. The chain joins TRBV6-5 to TRBJ1-6, with 8 bases matching TRBD1. This CDR3 contains 15 residues. Germline CDR1 reads MNHEY; CDR2 reads SVGAGI. V lost 7 bases and J lost 6; bases outside the gene matches: 8. The CDR3 loop reads CASTGGANFNSPLHF. CDR3 nucleotides: TGTGCCAGCACAGGGGGCGCCAACTTTAATTCACCCCTCCACTTT.